This T cell receptor beta chain was retrieved from a study of cytomegalovirus exposure and HLA in healthy donors. Overall study context: The approximately 120 million unique TCR beta sequences, from some 170 million T cells, were found by an earlier analysis.

The CDR3 is made up of 15 amino acids. Germline CDR1 is SGHAT and CDR2 is FQNNGV. Trimming shortened V by 5 bases and J by 4 bases, and 15 bases separated the two germline ends. Vbeta (60) and Jbeta (13) primers were used in the PCR. Method: immunoSEQ multiplex PCR; TCRdb's copy keeps in-frame clones and lacks some. The sample consists of 200,000 to 250,000 clones, around 70% of them appearing once. This chain uses TRBV11-2 with TRBJ1-3; a weak D match, TRBD1 (6 bases). The clonotype was recovered from a man aged 35-49 years in good health and CMV-seropositive. Sequencing input: PBMCs. The CDR3 loop is CASSRLQGTGNTIYF. The CDR3 nucleotides are TGTGCCAGCAGCCGATTACAGGGTACAGGAAACACCATATATTTT.